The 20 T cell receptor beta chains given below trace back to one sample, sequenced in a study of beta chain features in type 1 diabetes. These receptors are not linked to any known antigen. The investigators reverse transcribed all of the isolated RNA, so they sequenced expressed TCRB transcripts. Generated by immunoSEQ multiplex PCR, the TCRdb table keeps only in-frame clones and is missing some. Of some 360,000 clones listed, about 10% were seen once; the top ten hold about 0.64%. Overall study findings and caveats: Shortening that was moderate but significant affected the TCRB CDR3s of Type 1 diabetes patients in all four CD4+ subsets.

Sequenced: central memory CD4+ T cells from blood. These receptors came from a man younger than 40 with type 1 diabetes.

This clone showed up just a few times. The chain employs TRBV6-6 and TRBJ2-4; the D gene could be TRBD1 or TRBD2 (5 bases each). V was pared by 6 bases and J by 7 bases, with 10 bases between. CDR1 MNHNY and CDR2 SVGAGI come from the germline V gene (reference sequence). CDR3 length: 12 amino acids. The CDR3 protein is CASSAGTNIQYF. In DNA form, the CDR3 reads TGTGCCAGCAGCGCAGGGACGAACATTCAGTACTTC.

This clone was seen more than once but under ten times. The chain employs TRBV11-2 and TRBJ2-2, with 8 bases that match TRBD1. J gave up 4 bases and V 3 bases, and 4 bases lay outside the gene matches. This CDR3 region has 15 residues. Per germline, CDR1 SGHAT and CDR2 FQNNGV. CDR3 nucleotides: TGTGCCAGCAGCTTGACAGGGGCGGGCACCGGGGAGCTGTTTTTT. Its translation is CASSLTGAGTGELFF. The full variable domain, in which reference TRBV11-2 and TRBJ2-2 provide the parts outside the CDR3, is EAGVAQSPRYKIIEKRQSVAFWCNPISGHATLYWYQQILGQGPKLLIQFQNNGVVDDSQLPKDRFSAERLKGVDSTLKIQPAKLEDSAVYLCASSLTGAGTGELFFGEGSRLTVL.

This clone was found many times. The CDR3 DNA follows: TGTGCCAGCAGTTTTCCTCAGACACTGAACACTGAAGCTTTCTTT. Its translation is CASSFPQTLNTEAFF. The V and J genes are TRBV7-3 and TRBJ1-1; no clear D. Between the trimmed V and J ends, which lost 6 bases and 0 bases, there was a span of 14 bases. This CDR3 contains 15 residues. Germline V lookup: CDR1 SGHTA, CDR2 FQGTGA.

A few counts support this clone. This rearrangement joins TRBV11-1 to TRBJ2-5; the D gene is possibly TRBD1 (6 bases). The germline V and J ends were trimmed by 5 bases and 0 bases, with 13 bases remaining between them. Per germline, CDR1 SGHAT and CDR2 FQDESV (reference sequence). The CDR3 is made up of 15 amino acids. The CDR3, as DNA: TGTGCCAGCAGCCCAGGGACATACGACCAAGAGACCCAGTACTTC. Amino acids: CASSPGTYDQETQYF.

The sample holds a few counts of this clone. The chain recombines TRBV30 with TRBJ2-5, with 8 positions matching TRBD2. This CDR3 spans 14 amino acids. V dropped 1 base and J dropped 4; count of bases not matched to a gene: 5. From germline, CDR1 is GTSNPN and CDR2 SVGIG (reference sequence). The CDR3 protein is CAWSAGTSAETQYF. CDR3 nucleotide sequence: TGTGCCTGGAGTGCCGGGACTAGTGCAGAGACCCAGTACTTC.

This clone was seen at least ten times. CDR3 coding DNA: TGTGCCAGCAGCGGGACGGCGCGTGAAAATACGCAGTATTTT. This translates into CASSGTARENTQYF. V gene TRBV7-9 combines with J gene TRBJ2-3, with D perhaps given as TRBD1 or TRBD2 (5 bases each). Trimming removed 5 bases from V and 7 bases from J, with 16 bases in between. Germline lookup yields CDR1 SEHNR and CDR2 FQNEAQ (reference sequence). This CDR3 region has 14 residues.

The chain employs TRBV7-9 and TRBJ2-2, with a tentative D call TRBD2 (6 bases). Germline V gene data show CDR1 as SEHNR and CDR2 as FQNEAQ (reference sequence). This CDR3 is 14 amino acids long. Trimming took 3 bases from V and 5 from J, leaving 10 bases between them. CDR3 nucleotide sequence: TGTGCCAGCAGCTTGCGACGGGAGACCGGGGAGCTGTTTTTT. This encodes CASSLRRETGELFF.

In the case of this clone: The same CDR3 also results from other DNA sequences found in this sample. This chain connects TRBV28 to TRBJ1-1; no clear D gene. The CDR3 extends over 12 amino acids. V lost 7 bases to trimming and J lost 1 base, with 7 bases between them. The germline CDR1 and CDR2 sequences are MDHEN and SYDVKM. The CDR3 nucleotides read TGTGCCAGCATCTCAGGGAACACTGAAGCTTTCTTT. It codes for CASISGNTEAFF.

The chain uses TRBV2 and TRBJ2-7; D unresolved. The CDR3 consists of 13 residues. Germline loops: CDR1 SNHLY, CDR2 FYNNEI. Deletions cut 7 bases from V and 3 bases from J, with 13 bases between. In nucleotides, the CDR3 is TGTGCCAGCAAATCCGCAGAGTACTACGAGCAGTACTTC. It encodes CASKSAEYYEQYF.

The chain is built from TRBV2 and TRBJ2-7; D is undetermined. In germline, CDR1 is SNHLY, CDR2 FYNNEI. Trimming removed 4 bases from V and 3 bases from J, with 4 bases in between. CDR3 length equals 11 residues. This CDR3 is CASSALYEQYF. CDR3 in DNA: TGTGCCAGCAGTGCCCTCTACGAGCAGTACTTC.

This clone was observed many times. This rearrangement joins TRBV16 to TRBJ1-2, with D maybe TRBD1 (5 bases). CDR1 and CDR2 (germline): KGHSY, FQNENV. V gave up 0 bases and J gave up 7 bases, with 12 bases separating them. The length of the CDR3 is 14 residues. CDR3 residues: CASSQSAQGAGYTF. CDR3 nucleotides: TGTGCCAGCAGCCAATCCGCCCAGGGAGCTGGCTACACCTTC.

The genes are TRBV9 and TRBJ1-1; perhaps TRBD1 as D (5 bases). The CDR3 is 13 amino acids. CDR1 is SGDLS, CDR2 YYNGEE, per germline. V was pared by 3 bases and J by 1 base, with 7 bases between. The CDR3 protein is CASSGQPNTEAFF. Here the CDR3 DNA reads TGTGCCAGCAGCGGACAGCCGAACACTGAAGCTTTCTTT.

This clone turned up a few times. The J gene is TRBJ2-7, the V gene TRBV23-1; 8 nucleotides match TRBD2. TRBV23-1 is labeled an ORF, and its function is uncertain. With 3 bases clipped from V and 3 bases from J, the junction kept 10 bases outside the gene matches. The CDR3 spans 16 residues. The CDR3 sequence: CASSHRLGTSRYEQYF. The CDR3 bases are TGCGCCAGCAGTCACCGATTAGGGACTAGTCGCTACGAGCAGTACTTC.

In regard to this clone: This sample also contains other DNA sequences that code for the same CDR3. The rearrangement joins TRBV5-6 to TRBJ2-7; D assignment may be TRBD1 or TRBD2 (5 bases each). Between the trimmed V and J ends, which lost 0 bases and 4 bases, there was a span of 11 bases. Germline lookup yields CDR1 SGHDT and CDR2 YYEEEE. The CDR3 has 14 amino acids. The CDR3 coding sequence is TGTGCCAGCAGCTTGGGGCAGGGACGTTACGAGCAGTACTTC. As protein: CASSLGQGRYEQYF.

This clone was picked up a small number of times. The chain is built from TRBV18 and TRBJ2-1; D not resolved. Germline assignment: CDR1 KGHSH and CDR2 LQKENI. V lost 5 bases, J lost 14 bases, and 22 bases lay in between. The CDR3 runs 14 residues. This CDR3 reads CASSFLGQSIPEFF. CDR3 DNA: TGTGCCAGCTCATTCTTAGGGCAGTCAATTCCCGAGTTCTTC.

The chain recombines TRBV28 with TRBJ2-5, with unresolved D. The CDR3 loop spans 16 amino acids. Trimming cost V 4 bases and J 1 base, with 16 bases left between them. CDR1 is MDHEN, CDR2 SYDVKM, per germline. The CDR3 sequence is CASSSIMRSGQETQYF. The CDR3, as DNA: TGTGCCAGCAGTTCCATTATGCGATCGGGCCAAGAGACCCAGTACTTC.

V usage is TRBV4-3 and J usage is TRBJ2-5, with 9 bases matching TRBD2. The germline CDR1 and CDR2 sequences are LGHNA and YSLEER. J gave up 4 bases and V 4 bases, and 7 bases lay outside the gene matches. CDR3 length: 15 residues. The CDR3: CASSLAGGGRETQYF. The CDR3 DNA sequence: TGCGCCAGCAGCCTCGCGGGGGGGGGCCGAGAGACCCAGTACTTC.

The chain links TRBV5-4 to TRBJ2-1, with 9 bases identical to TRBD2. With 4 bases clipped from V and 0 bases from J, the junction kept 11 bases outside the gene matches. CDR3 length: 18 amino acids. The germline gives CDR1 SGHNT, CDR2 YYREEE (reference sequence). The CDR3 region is CASSPAAGGGSSYNEQFF. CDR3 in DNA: TGTGCCAGCAGCCCGGCAGCGGGAGGTGGCAGCTCCTACAATGAGCAGTTCTTC.

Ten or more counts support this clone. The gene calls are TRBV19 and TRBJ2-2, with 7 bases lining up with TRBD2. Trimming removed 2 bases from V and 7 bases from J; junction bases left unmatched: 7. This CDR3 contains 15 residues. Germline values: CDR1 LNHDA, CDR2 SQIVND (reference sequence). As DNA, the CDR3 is TGTGCCAGTAGTATACTCGCGGGAGAAATCGGGGAGCTGTTTTTT. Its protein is CASSILAGEIGELFF. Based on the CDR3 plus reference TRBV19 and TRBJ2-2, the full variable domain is DGGITQSPKYLFRKEGQNVTLSCEQNLNHDAMYWYRQDPGQGLRLIYYSQIVNDFQKGDIAEGYSVSREKKESFPLTVTSAQKNPTAFYLCASSILAGEIGELFFGEGSRLTVL.

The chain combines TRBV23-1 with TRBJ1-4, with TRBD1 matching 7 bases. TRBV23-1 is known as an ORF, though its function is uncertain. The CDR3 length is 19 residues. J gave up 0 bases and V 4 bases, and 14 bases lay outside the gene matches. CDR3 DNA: TGCGCCAGCAGTCTCGGTAGGAAGGGACAGACAGCAACTAATGAAAAACTGTTTTTT. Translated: CASSLGRKGQTATNEKLFF.